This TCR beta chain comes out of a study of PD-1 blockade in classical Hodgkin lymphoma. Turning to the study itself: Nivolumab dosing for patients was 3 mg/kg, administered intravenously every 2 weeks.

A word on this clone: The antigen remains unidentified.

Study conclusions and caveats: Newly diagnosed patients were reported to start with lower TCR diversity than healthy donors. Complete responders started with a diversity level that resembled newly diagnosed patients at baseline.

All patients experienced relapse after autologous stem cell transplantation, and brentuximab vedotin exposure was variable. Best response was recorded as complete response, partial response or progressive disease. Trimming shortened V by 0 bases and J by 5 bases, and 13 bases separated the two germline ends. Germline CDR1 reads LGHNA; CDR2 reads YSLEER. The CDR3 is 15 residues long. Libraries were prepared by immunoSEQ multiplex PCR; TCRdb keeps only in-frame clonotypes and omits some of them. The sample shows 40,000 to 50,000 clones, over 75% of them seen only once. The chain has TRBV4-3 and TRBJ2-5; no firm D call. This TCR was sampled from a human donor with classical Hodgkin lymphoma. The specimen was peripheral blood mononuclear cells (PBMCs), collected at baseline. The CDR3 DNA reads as TGCGCCAGCAGCCAAGAAGTCGGTAGCTGGGAGACCCAGTACTTC. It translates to CASSQEVGSWETQYF.